This TCR beta chain comes out of a study of blood T cell repertoires in COVID-19. Germline loops: CDR1 SGHRS, CDR2 YFSETQ. The V gene lost 1 base and the J gene lost 1 base, with 12 bases spanning the gap. The CDR3 has 15 amino acids. Under the authors' procedure: Estimation of nucleated cell counts was performed using reference gene primer amplification. Data came from immunoSEQ multiplex PCR; TCRdb stores just in-frame clones and leaves some out. The D gene and trimming were derived from the DNA, and the V and J assignments and clone size from that table. The sample yields hundreds of thousands of clones, around 89% seen once.

The sequenced sample consisted of PBMCs or T cells enriched from blood (not recorded which). The receptor's source is a woman in her thirties or forties who had recovered from COVID-19. The chain combines TRBV5-1 with TRBJ2-7; the D is unclear. The CDR3 region has the DNA TGCGCCAGCAGCTTGACCCCTTACACATCCTACGAGCAGTACTTC. Its protein is CASSLTPYTSYEQYF.